A single sample is the source of the 10 T cell receptor beta chains below, sequenced in a study of blood T cell repertoires in COVID-19. TCRdb's copy holds only in-frame clones and misses some; the assay was immunoSEQ multiplex PCR. The sample shows 200,000 to 250,000 clones, roughly 90% of them seen only once. The sequenced material came from peripheral blood. Every receptor here comes from a woman aged 55-70 years with acute or convalescent COVID-19.

The chain joins TRBV7-9 to TRBJ1-1, with D possibly matching TRBD1 (5 bases). The CDR3 sequence is 15 residues long. The germline V gene encodes CDR1 SEHNR and CDR2 FQNEAQ (reference sequence). V was trimmed by 2 bases and J by 8 bases, leaving 18 bases between them. For the CDR3, the DNA is TGTGCCAGCAGCTTATTCTCGGGGGGATACAGAGAAGCTTTCTTT. It yields the protein CASSLFSGGYREAFF.

V gene TRBV18 combines with J gene TRBJ2-7; no clear D gene. The germline V gene encodes CDR1 KGHSH and CDR2 LQKENI. The V gene lost 2 bases and the J gene lost 3 bases, with 8 bases spanning the gap. The length of the CDR3 is 13 residues. The CDR3 DNA sequence: TGTGCCAGCTCACCAGGAACTAACTACGAGCAGTACTTC. It yields the protein CASSPGTNYEQYF. The entire variable domain, with the rest obtained from reference TRBV18 and TRBJ2-7, is as follows: NAGVMQNPRHLVRRRGQEARLRCSPMKGHSHVYWYRQLPEEGLKFMVYLQKENIIDESGMPKERFSAEFPKEGPSILRIQQVVRGDSAAYFCASSPGTNYEQYFGPGTRLTVT.

The chain has TRBV6-6 and TRBJ2-1; possible D gene TRBD2, 5 bases. CDR1 is MNHNY and CDR2 is SVGAGI in the germline V gene (reference sequence). The CDR3 extends over 14 amino acids. The V and J ends lost 6 bases and 4 bases respectively, with 13 bases between them. The chain's CDR3 is CASSAGEGYNEQFF. Here the CDR3 DNA reads TGTGCCAGCAGCGCGGGCGAGGGATACAATGAGCAGTTCTTC.

The J gene is TRBJ1-1, the V gene TRBV7-3; no clear D gene. Trimming removed 0 bases at V and 5 bases at J, with 10 bases between. This CDR3 has 14 amino acids. CDR1 is SGHTA, CDR2 FQGTGA, per germline. Here the CDR3 reads CASSLTPIQTEAFF. The CDR3 DNA is TGTGCCAGCAGCTTAACACCGATACAGACTGAAGCTTTCTTT.

The rearrangement joins TRBV5-1 to TRBJ2-1; TRBD2 agrees at 8 bases. V was pared by 4 bases and J by 0 bases, with 3 bases of the junction left unmatched. The CDR3 spans 15 residues. The V gene's germline CDR1 is SGHRS and CDR2 YFSETQ. In nucleotides, the CDR3 is TGCGCCAGCAGCCCCGGGACTAGCTCCTACAATGAGCAGTTCTTC. Translating gives CASSPGTSSYNEQFF.

The CDR3 DNA sequence: TGTGCCAGCAGTGAATCCCGGACAGGTGCGGTCGAGCAGTACTTC. This translates into CASSESRTGAVEQYF. The gene calls are TRBV25-1 and TRBJ2-7; 7 nucleotides match TRBD1. Germline V CDR1 and CDR2: MGHDK, SYGVNS. The length of the CDR3 is 15 residues. V gave up 1 base and J gave up 6 bases; unmatched junction bases: 9.

In this sample, this clone turned up once. The chain recombines TRBV3-1 (or the pseudogene TRBV3-2) with TRBJ1-1; 10 bases agree with TRBD1. Unmatched junction bases numbered 2, after V lost 1 base and J lost 3 bases. CDR3 size: 15 residues. The germline CDR1 and CDR2 sequences are LGHDT and YNNKEL (reference sequence). CDR3 sequence: CASSQVGTGDTEAFF. The CDR3 nucleotides read TGTGCCAGCAGCCAAGTCGGGACAGGGGACACTGAAGCTTTCTTT.

The chain has TRBV11-3 and TRBJ2-1; 11 bases match TRBD1. V shed 3 bases and J 2 bases; nucleotides not matched to a gene: 0. Germline values: CDR1 SGHNT, CDR2 YENEEA. The CDR3 totals 15 residues. The CDR3 coding sequence is TGTGCCAGCAGCTTGGACAGGGGGCCCTACAATGAGCAGTTCTTC. It is translated as CASSLDRGPYNEQFF.

This clone was recorded once. V gene TRBV23-1 combines with J gene TRBJ1-1; TRBD1 matches at 11 bases. TRBV23-1 belongs to the ORF category, with a function that is uncertain. The ends lost 8 bases at V and 5 bases at J; junction bases unmatched: 7. CDR3 length: 14 amino acids. CDR3 loop: CASPQGQGVTEAFF. CDR3 sequence (DNA): TGCGCCAGCCCACAGGGACAGGGGGTTACTGAAGCTTTCTTT.

This clone has more than one count but fewer than ten. The DNA is left out, because the CDR3 cannot be placed on it with certainty; the CDR3 is given as TCRdb lists it. V gene TRBV7-2 combines with J gene TRBJ1-3; TRBD1, the table's D call, was not compared with the DNA. The CDR3 is 16 amino acids long, termini counted. Germline loops: CDR1 SGHTA, CDR2 FQGNSA. CDR3 region: CASSLFWRGGDNTIYF.